The next 14 T cell receptor beta chains were all read from a single sample in a study of blood T cells in healthy people across ages. It was with a sample-barcoded 5' primer and a J-beta primer mix that a second PCR of about 7 to 12 cycles was run. TCRdb reprocessed the 5' RACE reads via MiXCR and lists one record per CDR3 protein. The sample contains some 800,000 distinct CDR3 sequences, approximately 25% of which appear only once. Separately, the same data were catalogued under a study of T cells of mothers and their children.

Sequencing was carried out using blood. These receptors were collected from a boy aged 5 to 17 in good health.

V gene TRBV29-1 combines with J gene TRBJ2-1, with TRBD1 matching 8 bases. Germline V gene data show CDR1 as SQVTM and CDR2 as ANQGSEA. This CDR3 comprises 13 residues. Trimming at V came to 5 bases and at J to 4 bases, leaving 4 bases not matched to a gene. The CDR3 sequence: CSVPGDRYNEQFF. The CDR3 DNA reads TGCAGCGTTCCAGGGGACAGGTACAATGAGCAGTTCTTC.

There are a few counts of this clonotype. V is TRBV7-9 and J is TRBJ2-5, with TRBD1 matching over 8 bases. The CDR3 runs 15 residues. The ends lost 3 bases at V and 5 bases at J; junction bases unmatched: 8. The V gene's germline CDR1 is SEHNR and CDR2 FQNEAQ (reference sequence). In nucleotides, the CDR3 is TGTGCCAGCAGCTTTACAGCAGGGGGCGGTGAGACCCAGTACTTC. It yields the protein CASSFTAGGGETQYF.

The chain links TRBV7-2 to TRBJ2-7; 10 bases fit TRBD1. The trim removed 5 bases at V and 2 bases at J, leaving 6 bases unmatched. This CDR3 spans 15 amino acids. Germline V lookup: CDR1 SGHTA, CDR2 FQGNSA. The CDR3 here is CASSGGDRGPYEQYF. The CDR3 nucleotides read TGTGCCAGCAGCGGCGGGGACAGGGGCCCCTACGAGCAGTACTTC. Using reference TRBV7-2 and TRBJ2-7 for the parts outside the CDR3, the full variable domain is GAGVSQSPSNKVTEKGKDVELRCDPISGHTALYWYRQSLGQGLEFLIYFQGNSAPDKSGLPSDRFSAERTGGSVSTLTIQRTQQEDSAVYLCASSGGDRGPYEQYFGPGTRLTVT.

This clonotype has just a few counts. The chain links TRBV12-3 or TRBV12-4 to TRBJ1-2, with a tentative D call TRBD1 (5 bases). This CDR3 comprises 13 residues. V gave up 4 bases and J gave up 6 bases, with 12 bases separating them. CDR3: CASSWGRGNGYTF. CDR3 nucleotides: TGTGCCAGCAGTTGGGGACGTGGTAATGGCTACACCTTC.

The chain joins TRBV3-1 to TRBJ2-1; TRBD2 matches at 10 bases. This CDR3 comprises 15 residues. Germline CDR1 LGHDT, CDR2 YNNKEL (reference sequence). Trimming cost V 8 bases and J 5 bases; bases outside gene matches: 9. CDR3 DNA: TGTGCCAGCGGCGTCAGCGGGGGGGCAAACAATGAGCAGTTCTTC. Protein product: CASGVSGGANNEQFF.

The chain joins TRBV20-1 to TRBJ2-7; 12 positions match TRBD1. J gave up 4 bases and V 5 bases, and 12 bases lay outside the gene matches. Germline CDR1 DFQATT, CDR2 SNEGSKA (reference sequence). The length of the CDR3 is 16 residues. The CDR3 sequence: CSALFIPGQGAYEQYF. The CDR3 nucleotides are TGCAGTGCTCTTTTTATCCCGGGACAGGGGGCTTACGAGCAGTACTTC.

This clonotype was detected a few times. The V gene is TRBV29-1, the J gene TRBJ2-7; 7 nucleotides match TRBD2. From germline, CDR1 is SQVTM and CDR2 ANQGSEA. V dropped 3 bases and J dropped 4; count of bases not matched to a gene: 6. This CDR3 is built from 13 residues. The CDR3 region has the DNA TGCAGCGTTGAGGTTGTCGGGGGGTACGAGCAGTACTTC. It translates to CSVEVVGGYEQYF.

The chain carries TRBV28 and TRBJ2-5, with 9 bases aligning to TRBD1. Germline V gene data show CDR1 as MDHEN and CDR2 as SYDVKM. CDR3 length: 15 residues. Unmatched junction bases numbered 18, after V lost 8 bases and J lost 11 bases. CDR3 in DNA: TGTGCCAGCGGAAACACGGGACAGGGTCCAGAAGAGCAGTACTTC. Its protein is CASGNTGQGPEEQYF.

The CDR3 here is CASSHTESTEAFF. CDR3 nucleotide sequence: TGTGCCAGCAGCCATACGGAGAGCACTGAAGCTTTCTTT. V usage is TRBV3-1 and J usage is TRBJ1-1; D unclear. Germline V gives CDR1 LGHDT, CDR2 YNNKEL (reference sequence). Trimming left V 3 bases short and J 4 bases short, with 9 bases between. The CDR3 covers 13 residues.

This clonotype showed up just a few times. The rearrangement uses TRBV27 and TRBJ2-5, with D possibly being TRBD2 (6 bases). The J call may not be correct, given that the DNA end is closer to TRBJ2-7. CDR3 length: 13 amino acids. CDR1 MNHEY and CDR2 SMNVEV come from the germline V gene (reference sequence). DNA for the CDR3: TGTGCCAGCAGTTTACTGCCTAGCGACGAGCAGTACTTC. Its protein is CASSLLPSDEQYF.

The chain has TRBV29-1 and TRBJ1-3; D unclear. Trimming stripped 2 bases from V and 4 bases from J, with 9 bases between. The CDR3 consists of 13 residues. Germline V gene sequence: CDR1 SQVTM, CDR2 ANQGSEA. The CDR3 DNA reads as TGCAGCGTTGAATCGCTTGTAGGAAACACCATATATTTT. Translated, it gives CSVESLVGNTIYF.

The chain uses TRBV7-2 and TRBJ2-2; 10 bases are shared with TRBD2. V dropped 4 bases and J dropped 4; count of bases not matched to a gene: 18. Germline V gene sequence: CDR1 SGHTA, CDR2 FQGNSA. There are 20 residues in the CDR3. The chain's CDR3 is CASSSPSRLAGASSTGELFF. The CDR3 DNA is TGTGCCAGCAGCTCGCCTTCTAGGCTAGCGGGAGCCTCGAGCACCGGGGAGCTGTTTTTT.

Only a few counts were recorded for this clonotype. This sequence joins TRBV4-1 and TRBJ2-4; 8 bases line up with TRBD2. J lost 3 bases, V lost 5 bases, and 6 bases had no gene match. Germline V gene sequence: CDR1 MGHRA, CDR2 YSYEKL. CDR3 length: 15 residues. CDR3 in DNA: TGCGCCAGCAGCGGATTCGGGACTAGCAAAAACATTCAGTACTTC. Encoded protein: CASSGFGTSKNIQYF.

The chain joins TRBV6-5 to TRBJ1-6; D is uncertain. Germline CDR1 is MNHEY and CDR2 is SVGAGI. V lost 6 bases and J lost 9, with 12 bases in between. The CDR3 is 13 residues long. CDR3 bases: TGTGCCAGCAGCCCCGACGAGGGTTCACCCCTCCACTTT. Translated, it gives CASSPDEGSPLHF.